This is a list of T cell receptor beta chains from one sample in a study of glioma-infiltrating T cells after dendritic cell vaccination. TCRdb's table, derived via immunoSEQ multiplex PCR, lists solely in-frame clones and lacks some. The profile shows about 50,000 clones, 89% of them singletons. The sample consisted of blood, taken after dendritic cell vaccination. These receptors came from a human donor with glioblastoma. Both conserved end residues are part of each CDR3. A D gene is named only where the DNA matches it firmly. The size entry is marked missing in some rows and otherwise reads once, few, many or a size class.

clone size: NA; J gene: TRBJ1-2; D gene: NA; V gene: TRBV20-1; CDR3 length: 11; CDR3 protein: CSATGYYGYTF; CDR3 DNA: TGCAGTGCTACAGGGTACTATGGCTACACCTTC
clone size: NA; J gene: TRBJ2-5; D gene: NA; V gene: TRBV28; CDR3 length: 14; CDR3 protein: CASSSIWVRETQYF; CDR3 DNA: TGTGCCAGCAGTTCGATCTGGGTGAGGGAGACCCAGTACTTC
clone size: NA; J gene: TRBJ2-1; D gene: NA; V gene: TRBV9; CDR3 length: 13; CDR3 protein: CASSARDFNEQFF; CDR3 DNA: TGTGCCAGCAGCGCCCGGGACTTCAATGAGCAGTTCTTC
clone size: NA; J gene: TRBJ1-5; D gene: NA; V gene: TRBV19; CDR3 length: 15; CDR3 protein: CASTIRGAFNQPQHF; CDR3 DNA: TGTGCCAGTACTATTCGAGGAGCTTTCAATCAGCCCCAGCATTTT
clone size: NA; J gene: TRBJ2-2; D gene: TRBD2; V gene: TRBV7-7; CDR3 length: 13; CDR3 protein: CASSYGGTGELFF; CDR3 DNA: TGTGCTAGCAGCTACGGGGGGACCGGGGAGCTGTTTTTT
clone size: NA; J gene: TRBJ2-2; D gene: TRBD1; V gene: TRBV2; CDR3 length: 16; CDR3 protein: CASSLTGGLTTGELFF; CDR3 DNA: TGTGCCAGCAGCCTGACAGGGGGACTCACAACCGGGGAGCTGTTTTTT
clone size: NA; J gene: TRBJ1-4; D gene: NA; V gene: TRBV18; CDR3 length: 16; CDR3 protein: CASSTRQSATNEKLFF; CDR3 DNA: TGTGCCAGCTCAACCAGACAGAGTGCAACTAATGAAAAACTGTTTTTT
clone size: NA; J gene: TRBJ1-1; D gene: NA; V gene: TRBV18; CDR3 length: 14; CDR3 protein: CASSPRTAGVEAFF; CDR3 DNA: TGTGCCAGCTCACCACGGACAGCTGGAGTTGAAGCTTTCTTT
clone size: NA; J gene: TRBJ1-2; D gene: TRBD1; V gene: TRBV6-5; CDR3 length: 15; CDR3 protein: CASSYRDRGSYGYTF; CDR3 DNA: TGTGCCAGCAGTTACCGGGACAGGGGAAGCTATGGCTACACCTTC
clone size: once; J gene: TRBJ1-5; D gene: TRBD1; V gene: TRBV19; CDR3 length: 17; CDR3 protein: CASTQLGTGVSNQPQHF; CDR3 DNA: TGTGCCAGTACCCAACTGGGGACAGGGGTTAGCAATCAGCCCCAGCATTTT
clone size: few; J gene: TRBJ2-7; D gene: NA; V gene: TRBV6-5; CDR3 length: 15; CDR3 protein: CASTTTSGGGDEQYF; CDR3 DNA: TGTGCCAGCACCACTACCAGTGGGGGCGGAGACGAGCAGTACTTC
clone size: NA; J gene: TRBJ2-1; D gene: NA; V gene: TRBV4-3; CDR3 length: 16; CDR3 protein: CASSQEGLSSYNEQFF; CDR3 DNA: TGCGCCAGCAGCCAAGAGGGCCTCAGCTCCTACAATGAGCAGTTCTTC
clone size: once; J gene: TRBJ2-1; D gene: TRBD2; V gene: TRBV19; CDR3 length: 17; CDR3 protein: CASSRLASGPSYNEQFF; CDR3 DNA: TGTGCCAGTAGCCGACTGGCTAGCGGCCCCTCCTACAATGAGCAGTTCTTC
clone size: NA; J gene: TRBJ1-5; D gene: NA; V gene: TRBV10-3; CDR3 length: 13; CDR3 protein: CATGERSNQPQHF; CDR3 DNA: TGTGCCACCGGGGAGCGTTCCAATCAGCCCCAGCATTTT
clone size: NA; J gene: TRBJ1-2; D gene: TRBD1; V gene: TRBV19; CDR3 length: 13; CDR3 protein: CASSPDRAGGYTF; CDR3 DNA: TGTGCCAGTAGCCCTGACAGGGCGGGCGGCTACACCTTC
clone size: NA; J gene: TRBJ2-1; D gene: NA; V gene: TRBV5-1; CDR3 length: 14; CDR3 protein: CASSDILALYEQFF; CDR3 DNA: TGCGCCAGCAGCGATATACTAGCTTTGTATGAGCAGTTCTTC
clone size: NA; J gene: TRBJ2-2; D gene: TRBD2; V gene: TRBV10-3; CDR3 length: 15; CDR3 protein: CAISGLAANTGELFF; CDR3 DNA: TGTGCCATCAGTGGGCTAGCGGCGAACACCGGGGAGCTGTTTTTT
clone size: NA; J gene: TRBJ1-3; D gene: TRBD1; V gene: TRBV6-4; CDR3 length: 20; CDR3 protein: CASSDAGTGSQKTSGNTIYF; CDR3 DNA: TGTGCCAGCAGTGACGCGGGGACAGGGTCCCAAAAAACTTCTGGAAACACCATATATTTT
clone size: NA; J gene: TRBJ2-2; D gene: TRBD1; V gene: TRBV6-4; CDR3 length: 14; CDR3 protein: CASREDRVAGELFF; CDR3 DNA: TGTGCCAGCAGAGAAGACAGGGTAGCCGGGGAGCTGTTTTTT
clone size: NA; J gene: TRBJ2-2; D gene: TRBD2; V gene: TRBV27; CDR3 length: 15; CDR3 protein: CASGQLAGYTGELFF; CDR3 DNA: TGTGCCAGCGGACAACTAGCGGGGTACACCGGGGAGCTGTTTTTT
clone size: NA; J gene: TRBJ2-7; D gene: NA; V gene: TRBV30; CDR3 length: 17; CDR3 protein: CASRGKPGQPAVYEQYF; CDR3 DNA: TGTGCCTCACGAGGTAAACCGGGACAACCAGCAGTATACGAGCAGTACTTC
clone size: NA; J gene: TRBJ1-2; D gene: NA; V gene: TRBV30; CDR3 length: 12; CDR3 protein: CAGITSDRGYTF; CDR3 DNA: TGTGCCGGTATTACCAGCGATAGGGGCTACACCTTC
clone size: NA; J gene: TRBJ2-3; D gene: NA; V gene: TRBV2; CDR3 length: 14; CDR3 protein: CASKPSILADTQYF; CDR3 DNA: TGTGCCAGCAAGCCTAGCATCTTAGCAGATACGCAGTATTTT
clone size: NA; J gene: TRBJ2-1; D gene: TRBD2; V gene: TRBV27; CDR3 length: 13; CDR3 protein: CASSPGLVNEQFF; CDR3 DNA: TGTGCCAGCAGTCCGGGACTAGTGAATGAGCAGTTCTTC
clone size: NA; J gene: TRBJ2-1; D gene: NA; V gene: TRBV30; CDR3 length: 17; CDR3 protein: CAWSPVGGLGQVYEQFF; CDR3 DNA: TGTGCCTGGAGTCCGGTAGGGGGTCTAGGGCAAGTGTATGAGCAGTTCTTC
clone size: NA; J gene: TRBJ2-1; D gene: TRBD2; V gene: TRBV5-4; CDR3 length: 16; CDR3 protein: CASSLRTSGDYNEQFF; CDR3 DNA: TGTGCCAGCAGCCTTCGGACTAGCGGGGATTACAATGAGCAGTTCTTC
clone size: NA; J gene: TRBJ1-5; D gene: NA; V gene: TRBV4-1; CDR3 length: 12; CDR3 protein: CASSHGNQPQHF; CDR3 DNA: TGCGCCAGCAGCCACGGTAATCAGCCCCAGCATTTT
clone size: NA; J gene: TRBJ2-4; D gene: NA; V gene: TRBV28; CDR3 length: 21; CDR3 protein: CASSSYSVSFTAVLAKNIQYF; CDR3 DNA: TGTGCCAGCAGTTCCTATAGTGTCTCTTTCACGGCGGTACTAGCCAAAAACATTCAGTACTTC
clone size: NA; J gene: TRBJ2-7; D gene: TRBD2; V gene: TRBV7-6; CDR3 length: 15; CDR3 protein: CASSYGLAISYEQYF; CDR3 DNA: TGTGCCAGCAGCTACGGACTAGCGATCTCCTACGAGCAGTACTTC
clone size: NA; J gene: TRBJ2-1; D gene: NA; V gene: TRBV6-5; CDR3 length: 15; CDR3 protein: CASSMTTNSYNEQFF; CDR3 DNA: TGTGCCAGCAGCATGACTACTAACTCCTACAATGAGCAGTTCTTC
clone size: NA; J gene: TRBJ2-7; D gene: NA; V gene: TRBV10-3; CDR3 length: 14; CDR3 protein: CAIRETDKPYEQYF; CDR3 DNA: TGTGCCATCAGGGAGACCGATAAGCCCTACGAGCAGTACTTC
clone size: NA; J gene: TRBJ2-2; D gene: NA; V gene: TRBV7-9; CDR3 length: 14; CDR3 protein: CASSLAGGTGELFF; CDR3 DNA: TGTGCCAGCAGCTTAGCGGGGGGCACCGGGGAGCTGTTTTTT
clone size: NA; J gene: TRBJ1-5; D gene: NA; V gene: TRBV4-2; CDR3 length: 14; CDR3 protein: CASSQEPGLQPQHF; CDR3 DNA: TGTGCCAGCAGCCAAGAACCCGGGTTGCAGCCCCAGCATTTT
clone size: NA; J gene: TRBJ1-2; D gene: NA; V gene: TRBV6-6; CDR3 length: 13; CDR3 protein: CASSYFDKYGYTF; CDR3 DNA: TGTGCCAGCAGTTACTTTGACAAGTATGGCTACACCTTC
clone size: NA; J gene: TRBJ1-5; D gene: NA; V gene: TRBV2; CDR3 length: 14; CDR3 protein: CASSWQGGDQPQHF; CDR3 DNA: TGTGCCAGCAGTTGGCAGGGTGGGGATCAGCCCCAGCATTTT
clone size: NA; J gene: TRBJ1-5; D gene: TRBD1; V gene: TRBV7-8; CDR3 length: 16; CDR3 protein: CASSPGWGTGDQPQHF; CDR3 DNA: TGTGCCAGCAGCCCAGGTTGGGGGACAGGGGATCAGCCCCAGCATTTT
clone size: NA; J gene: TRBJ1-5; D gene: TRBD1; V gene: TRBV27; CDR3 length: 16; CDR3 protein: CASASEGTGKNQPQHF; CDR3 DNA: TGTGCCAGCGCCTCCGAAGGGACAGGGAAAAATCAGCCCCAGCATTTT
clone size: NA; J gene: TRBJ2-7; D gene: NA; V gene: TRBV7-9; CDR3 length: 11; CDR3 protein: CASSSDRQRYF; CDR3 DNA: TGTGCCAGCAGCTCCGACAGGCAACGATACTTC
clone size: once; J gene: TRBJ1-4; D gene: TRBD1; V gene: TRBV11-2; CDR3 length: 16; CDR3 protein: CASSLGQRSTNEKLFF; CDR3 DNA: TGTGCCAGCAGCTTGGGACAGAGATCAACTAATGAAAAACTGTTTTTT
clone size: NA; J gene: TRBJ2-5; D gene: NA; V gene: TRBV6-1; CDR3 length: 11; CDR3 protein: CASRWGETQYF; CDR3 DNA: TGTGCCAGCAGGTGGGGCGAGACCCAGTACTTC
clone size: NA; J gene: TRBJ2-7; D gene: NA; V gene: TRBV4-1; CDR3 length: 15; CDR3 protein: CASRGLGGYSYEQYF; CDR3 DNA: TGCGCCAGCAGAGGCCTCGGCGGATACTCCTACGAGCAGTACTTC
clone size: NA; J gene: TRBJ1-4; D gene: TRBD1; V gene: TRBV18; CDR3 length: 14; CDR3 protein: CASSPGQGYEKLFF; CDR3 DNA: TGTGCCAGCTCACCGGGACAGGGGTATGAAAAACTGTTTTTT
clone size: once; J gene: TRBJ2-2; D gene: NA; V gene: TRBV5-1; CDR3 length: 15; CDR3 protein: CASSFGGVGAGELFF; CDR3 DNA: TGCGCCAGCAGCTTCGGCGGGGTTGGTGCCGGGGAGCTGTTTTTT
clone size: NA; J gene: TRBJ1-1; D gene: NA; V gene: TRBV14; CDR3 length: 16; CDR3 protein: CASTHLSSRGGTEAFF; CDR3 DNA: TGTGCCAGCACCCATTTATCGTCCCGCGGGGGCACTGAAGCTTTCTTT
clone size: NA; J gene: TRBJ2-3; D gene: TRBD2; V gene: TRBV2; CDR3 length: 15; CDR3 protein: CASSEMAGAEDTQYF; CDR3 DNA: TGTGCCAGCAGTGAGATGGCGGGAGCTGAAGATACGCAGTATTTT
clone size: NA; J gene: TRBJ1-2; D gene: TRBD1; V gene: TRBV9; CDR3 length: 12; CDR3 protein: CASSRTGYGYTF; CDR3 DNA: TGTGCCAGCAGCAGGACAGGCTATGGCTACACCTTC
clone size: NA; J gene: TRBJ2-7; D gene: TRBD1; V gene: TRBV14; CDR3 length: 15; CDR3 protein: CASSQGLYRGEEQYF; CDR3 DNA: TGTGCCAGCAGCCAGGGTCTGTACAGGGGAGAGGAGCAGTACTTC
clone size: NA; J gene: TRBJ2-1; D gene: NA; V gene: TRBV7-9; CDR3 length: 16; CDR3 protein: CASSLEGTGLRNEQFF; CDR3 DNA: TGTGCCAGCAGCTTAGAGGGGACGGGACTCCGTAATGAGCAGTTCTTC
clone size: NA; J gene: TRBJ2-2; D gene: NA; V gene: TRBV19; CDR3 length: 16; CDR3 protein: CASSIGEGSNTGELFF; CDR3 DNA: TGTGCCAGTAGTATAGGAGAGGGATCGAACACCGGGGAGCTGTTTTTT
clone size: once; J gene: TRBJ2-7; D gene: TRBD1; V gene: TRBV27; CDR3 length: 14; CDR3 protein: CASSSMGQPYEQYF; CDR3 DNA: TGTGCCAGCAGTTCCATGGGACAGCCATACGAGCAGTACTTC
clone size: NA; J gene: TRBJ2-5; D gene: TRBD2; V gene: TRBV25-1; CDR3 length: 16; CDR3 protein: CASSRGGLAGVETQYF; CDR3 DNA: TGTGCCAGCAGTAGAGGAGGTCTAGCGGGAGTGGAGACCCAGTACTTC
clone size: NA; J gene: TRBJ2-7; D gene: NA; V gene: TRBV7-2; CDR3 length: 12; CDR3 protein: CASSPTSYEQYF; CDR3 DNA: TGTGCCAGCAGCCCTACCTCCTACGAGCAGTACTTC
clone size: NA; J gene: TRBJ2-1; D gene: TRBD2; V gene: TRBV19; CDR3 length: 15; CDR3 protein: CASSTSGATYNEQFF; CDR3 DNA: TGTGCCAGTAGTACTAGCGGAGCTACCTACAATGAGCAGTTCTTC
clone size: NA; J gene: TRBJ2-2; D gene: NA; V gene: TRBV27; CDR3 length: 15; CDR3 protein: CASSLSRQVTGELFF; CDR3 DNA: TGTGCCAGCAGTTTATCGCGCCAGGTCACCGGGGAGCTGTTTTTT